What follows are 18 T cell receptor beta chains derived from one specimen sequenced in a study of cytomegalovirus exposure and HLA in healthy donors. The PCR was carried out with 60 Vbeta primers and 13 Jbeta primers. Some clones are missing from TCRdb's copy, which holds only in-frame ones; the method was immunoSEQ multiplex PCR. This sample has around 130,000 clones, with approximately 72% found just once. The sample consisted of PBMCs. The receptors stem from a human donor in good health.

The chain employs TRBV6-5 and TRBJ2-3; possibly TRBD2 for D (5 bases). V gave up 8 bases and J gave up 0 bases, with 15 bases separating them. Germline V gives CDR1 MNHEY, CDR2 SVGAGI. The CDR3 is made up of 15 amino acids. The CDR3 DNA reads TGTGCCAGCGGCCTTTTGGGAGTAAGCACAGATACGCAGTATTTT. This encodes CASGLLGVSTDTQYF.

This clone has more than one count but fewer than ten. The V call is TRBV4-2, the J call TRBJ1-1, with D unresolved. The CDR3 has 14 amino acids. Trimming left V 2 bases short and J 5 bases short, with 12 bases between. Germline V lookup: CDR1 LGHNA, CDR2 YNFKEQ. CDR3 in amino acids: CASSQPGQQTEAFF. CDR3 bases: TGTGCCAGCAGCCAACCGGGTCAGCAGACTGAAGCTTTCTTT.

The chain carries TRBV29-1 and TRBJ2-3; D is possibly TRBD2 (6 bases). Germline CDR1 reads SQVTM; CDR2 reads ANQGSEA. The CDR3 runs 14 residues. V was cut by 7 bases and J by 6 bases, with 20 bases left in between. This CDR3 reads CSATLAGFPDTQYF. Here the CDR3 DNA reads TGCAGCGCCACCCTCGCGGGGTTTCCGGATACGCAGTATTTT.

This clone was recorded once. The chain joins TRBV30 to TRBJ1-5, with 8 bases lining up with TRBD1. This CDR3 has 16 residues. Trimming at V came to 6 bases and at J to 4 bases, leaving 14 bases not matched to a gene. Germline CDR1 reads GTSNPN; CDR2 reads SVGIG (reference sequence). For the CDR3, the DNA is TGTGCCTGCCAAATTAAAATCGGGACAGGTAATCAGCCCCAGCATTTT. This sequence encodes CACQIKIGTGNQPQHF.

The chain recombines TRBV29-1 with TRBJ2-7, with D unresolved. Trimming took 3 bases from V and 3 from J, leaving 9 bases between them. This CDR3 contains 12 residues. Germline CDR1 SQVTM, CDR2 ANQGSEA. DNA for the CDR3: TGCAGCGTTGATGGCGGCAGCTACGAGCAGTACTTC. Its translation: CSVDGGSYEQYF.

The genes are TRBV19 and TRBJ1-5, with 9 bases fitting TRBD1. Germline-derived CDR1 and CDR2 are LNHDA and SQIVND (reference sequence). The CDR3 consists of 15 residues. V was clipped by 5 bases and J by 0 bases; unmatched bases: 2. CDR3 nucleotide sequence: TGTGCCAGTAGTCGGACAGGGGATAGCAATCAGCCCCAGCATTTT. This gives the protein CASSRTGDSNQPQHF.

The chain joins TRBV2 to TRBJ2-2, with a tentative D call TRBD2 (7 bases). The ends were cut back, 6 bases at V and 5 bases at J, with 13 bases in the middle. Germline CDR1 reads SNHLY; CDR2 reads FYNNEI. CDR3 length: 14 amino acids. CDR3 loop: CASRTGGQTGELFF. The CDR3, as DNA: TGTGCCAGCAGGACCGGGGGGCAGACCGGGGAGCTGTTTTTT.

The V gene is TRBV5-4, the J gene TRBJ1-2; a possible D gene is TRBD1 (5 bases). Germline V gene data show CDR1 as SGHNT and CDR2 as YYREEE (reference sequence). Deletions cut 2 bases from V and 7 bases from J, with 15 bases between. The CDR3 totals 14 residues. The CDR3 protein is CASSFSGRQGGYTF. Written as DNA, the CDR3 is TGTGCCAGCAGCTTTTCAGGGCGGCAAGGTGGCTACACCTTC.

V gene TRBV5-4 combines with J gene TRBJ2-3; D is possibly TRBD2 (7 bases). V lost 0 bases and J 1 base, leaving 12 bases between the germline ends. This CDR3 region has 16 residues. Germline V gene sequence: CDR1 SGHNT, CDR2 YYREEE (reference sequence). This CDR3 is CASSLGGGGGTDTQYF. In DNA, the CDR3 is TGTGCCAGCAGCTTGGGGGGAGGGGGGGGCACAGATACGCAGTATTTT.

The chain recombines TRBV30 with TRBJ1-3; 7 bases are shared with TRBD1. The germline V gene encodes CDR1 GTSNPN and CDR2 SVGIG (reference sequence). V trimming: 3 bases; J trimming: 3 bases; junction bases outside the gene matches: 8. The CDR3 consists of 15 residues. CDR3 loop: CAWSGPRGLGNTIYF. The CDR3 region has the DNA TGTGCCTGGAGCGGGCCAAGGGGGCTTGGAAACACCATATATTTT. Looking up the rest from reference TRBV30 and TRBJ1-3 gives the full variable domain: SQTIHQWPATLVQPVGSPLSLECTVEGTSNPNLYWYRQAAGRGLQLLFYSVGIGQISSEVPQNLSASRPQDRQFILSSKKLLLSDSGFYLCAWSGPRGLGNTIYFGEGSWLTVV.

The chain is built from TRBV7-9 and TRBJ2-7; D possibly corresponds to TRBD1 (6 bases). The CDR3 runs 14 residues. Trimming cost V 5 bases and J 3 bases, with 14 bases left between them. From germline, CDR1 is SEHNR and CDR2 FQNEAQ (reference sequence). CDR3 protein: CASSPPGHYYEQYF. CDR3 sequence (DNA): TGTGCCAGCAGCCCCCCGGGACATTACTACGAGCAGTACTTC.

This sequence joins TRBV5-1 and TRBJ1-2, with D possibly matching TRBD1 (5 bases). Per germline, CDR1 SGHRS and CDR2 YFSETQ. There are 14 residues in the CDR3. V dropped 4 bases and J dropped 7 bases, with 17 bases sitting between them. As DNA, the CDR3 is TGCGCCAGCAGCCACGACAGCGTGGGCGCTGGCTACACCTTC. Protein: CASSHDSVGAGYTF.

The chain links TRBV14 to TRBJ1-4, with unresolved D. The germline V gene encodes CDR1 SGHDN and CDR2 FVKESK. V was clipped by 4 bases and J by 13 bases, with 19 bases between them. This CDR3 is 14 amino acids long. CDR3 nucleotides: TGTGCCAGCAGCCCAGCTTCGCTCTATAGCGGACTGTTTTTT. This gives the protein CASSPASLYSGLFF.

V usage is TRBV5-4 and J usage is TRBJ2-5, with 11 positions matching TRBD2. Trimming took 0 bases from V and 4 from J; bases not matched to a gene: 8. The germline V gene encodes CDR1 SGHNT and CDR2 YYREEE (reference sequence). The CDR3 spans 17 residues. CDR3 protein: CASSLAPSGGRGETQYF. The CDR3 DNA follows: TGTGCCAGCAGCTTGGCTCCTAGCGGGGGGCGTGGAGAGACCCAGTACTTC. Combining the CDR3 with reference TRBV5-4 and TRBJ2-5 gives the whole variable domain ETGVTQSPTHLIKTRGQQVTLRCSSQSGHNTVSWYQQALGQGPQFIFQYYREEENGRGNFPPRFSGLQFPNYSSELNVNALELDDSALYLCASSLAPSGGRGETQYFGPGTRLLVL.

This clone has only a few counts. The chain employs TRBV10-3 and TRBJ1-1, with TRBD1 matching 8 bases. The V segment lost 8 bases and the J segment 3 bases; nucleotides outside the gene matches: 5. This CDR3 contains 13 residues. The germline V gene encodes CDR1 ENHRY and CDR2 SYGVKD. The CDR3 nucleotides are TGTGCCATCGGTAAACAGGGGGACACTGAAGCTTTCTTT. Translation: CAIGKQGDTEAFF.

The chain recombines TRBV10-3 with TRBJ2-2, with 14 nucleotides matching TRBD2. The germline CDR1 and CDR2 sequences are ENHRY and SYGVKD. Trimming cost V 8 bases and J 6 bases; bases outside gene matches: 8. The CDR3 spans 16 residues. The CDR3 sequence is CAISGLAGGGSGELFF. The CDR3 bases are TGTGCCATCTCTGGACTAGCGGGGGGTGGGTCCGGGGAGCTGTTTTTT.

About this clone: The junction shows a germline mismatch at one end, possibly a read error. Other DNA sequences of this sample code for an identical CDR3. The CDR3 protein is CSANGRETQYF. CDR3 coding DNA: TGTAGTGCTAATGGCAGGGAGACCCAGTACTTC. This chain connects TRBV20-1 to TRBJ2-5; D unresolved. The CDR3 sequence is 11 residues long. CDR1 is DFQATT, CDR2 SNEGSKA, per germline (reference sequence).

This CDR3 is CASSLEGLAGGHLDEQFF. Here the CDR3 DNA reads TGTGCCAGCAGCTTAGAGGGACTAGCGGGGGGGCACTTGGATGAGCAGTTCTTC. This chain joins TRBV11-2 and TRBJ2-1; TRBD2 aligns across 16 bases. CDR1 and CDR2 (germline): SGHAT, FQNNGV. The CDR3 totals 18 residues. V dropped 0 bases and J dropped 8; count of bases not matched to a gene: 7.